This T cell receptor beta chain was sequenced for a study of cytomegalovirus exposure and HLA in healthy donors. With 60 Vbeta and 13 Jbeta primers, the PCR was carried out. Here immunoSEQ multiplex PCR was the method, and the copy in TCRdb shows in-frame clones only, minus some. The sample has around 130,000 clones, roughly 80% seen once. The receptor was isolated from a boy aged 5-17 years in good health and CMV-seronegative. The sample was PBMCs.

CDR3 bases: TGTGCCAGTAGGGGCAGGGTGGACCAGCCCCAGCATTTT. Its protein is CASRGRVDQPQHF. V is TRBV19 and J is TRBJ1-5; TRBD1 might be the D (5 bases). V dropped 6 bases and J dropped 7 bases, with 13 bases sitting between them. CDR3 size: 13 residues. The germline CDR1 and CDR2 sequences are LNHDA and SQIVND (reference sequence).